This note documents a single TCR beta chain sequence. Its cognate antigen is unknown. Method: immunoSEQ multiplex PCR; TCRdb's copy keeps in-frame clones and lacks some. This sample has tens of thousands of clones; approximately 84% occur once, and the top ten carry roughly 34%. The sample is drawn from a study of OX40 agonist ivuxolimab in advanced cancers. CDR1 is LNHDA and CDR2 is SQIVND in the germline V gene (reference sequence). The CDR3 is 16 amino acids. V was cut by 1 base and J by 0 bases, with 11 bases left in between. Study conclusions and caveats: Clonal expansion was seen in CD4+ and CD8+ blood T cells by week 6 at 0.1 to 3.0 mg/kg.

On cycle 4 day 1 and cycle 7 day 1, as well as at baseline, blood was sampled. The sample in question was CD4+ or CD8+ T cells sorted from blood, obtained in a trial of the OX40 agonist ivuxolimab. V usage is TRBV19 and J usage is TRBJ2-3; no reliable D call. This TCR was sampled from an adult with an advanced solid tumor such as melanoma, head and neck, liver or kidney cancer. CDR3 nucleotides: TGTGCCAGTAGTATAGTGGCAGCAACTAGCACAGATACGCAGTATTTT. Translated: CASSIVAATSTDTQYF.